These 9 T cell receptor beta chains originate from one sample sequenced in a study of blood T cell repertoires in COVID-19. Only in-frame clones appear in the TCRdb table, and some are missing; sequencing was by immunoSEQ multiplex PCR. The table shows approximately 100,000 clones, with 87% occurring only once. Sequencing was done on a sample of peripheral blood. The receptors stem from a man aged 50 to 60 in a cohort sampled during active COVID-19.

The V and J genes are TRBV5-5 and TRBJ2-5; 7 nucleotides agree with TRBD1. The V and J ends lost 6 bases and 3 bases, in that order; junction bases with no gene match: 5. The CDR3 consists of 13 residues. Per the germline V gene, CDR1 is SGHKS and CDR2 is YYEKEE (reference sequence). In DNA, the CDR3 is TGTGCCAGCAACAGGGGCAACGAAGAGACCCAGTACTTC. Encoded protein: CASNRGNEETQYF.

The V and J genes are TRBV6-6 and TRBJ1-6; D remains ambiguous. Deletions cut 7 bases from V and 4 bases from J, with 11 bases between. The CDR3 length is 14 residues. Germline CDR1 is MNHNY and CDR2 is SVGAGI (reference sequence). CDR3 DNA sequence: TGTGCCAGCATGGTTACCGGTTATAATTCACCCCTCCACTTT. It encodes CASMVTGYNSPLHF.

The V gene is TRBV25-1, the J gene TRBJ1-3, with 7 bases aligning to TRBD1. The CDR3 runs 15 residues. V lost 2 bases to trimming and J lost 4 bases; unmatched junction nucleotides: 5. Germline loops: CDR1 MGHDK, CDR2 SYGVNS. CDR3 coding DNA: TGTGCCAGCAGTGAAGAGACAGGGTCAGGAAACACCATATATTTT. This translates into CASSEETGSGNTIYF.

This clone has only a few counts. This sequence joins TRBV4-2 and TRBJ2-2, with 10 nucleotides matching TRBD2. V lost 3 bases, J lost 2 bases, and 3 bases stayed unmatched. The CDR3 contains 16 residues. Germline V lookup: CDR1 LGHNA, CDR2 YNFKEQ. The CDR3 sequence is CASSQGLASNTGELFF. Written as DNA, the CDR3 is TGTGCCAGCAGCCAGGGACTAGCGAGTAACACCGGGGAGCTGTTTTTT.

The genes are TRBV27 and TRBJ2-2, with 7 nucleotides matching TRBD1. After removal of 3 bases from V and 6 bases from J, the junction contained 4 bases not matched to a gene. The germline V gene encodes CDR1 MNHEY and CDR2 SMNVEV (reference sequence). CDR3 size: 14 residues. CDR3 in DNA: TGTGCCAGCAGTTTTGACAGGGATCCCGGGGAGCTGTTTTTT. It yields the protein CASSFDRDPGELFF.

V usage is TRBV6-5 and J usage is TRBJ2-1; 9 nucleotides match TRBD2. The V segment lost 6 bases and the J segment 2 bases; nucleotides outside the gene matches: 2. CDR3 size: 14 residues. Germline-derived CDR1 and CDR2 are MNHEY and SVGAGI. The CDR3 spells CASRGLAAYNEQFF. CDR3 DNA sequence: TGTGCCAGCAGGGGACTAGCTGCCTACAATGAGCAGTTCTTC.

This sequence joins TRBV5-1 and TRBJ1-2, with D maybe TRBD1 (5 bases). Trimming cost V 4 bases and J 6 bases, with 13 bases left between them. Per the germline V gene, CDR1 is SGHRS and CDR2 is YFSETQ. The CDR3 has 13 residues. DNA for the CDR3: TGCGCCAGCAGCACCGGACATTTCGATGGCTACACCTTC. It codes for CASSTGHFDGYTF.

This clone was counted once. The genes are TRBV19 and TRBJ2-7; TRBD1 might be the D (6 bases). CDR1 and CDR2 from the germline V gene are LNHDA and SQIVND (reference sequence). The CDR3 contains 13 residues. Trimming took off 3 bases at V and 6 bases at J, with 12 bases between the two ends. CDR3 in DNA: TGTGCCAGTAGTATTACCAGGGGTGGCGAGCAGTACTTC. Protein product: CASSITRGGEQYF.

This clone was observed a single time. The V and J genes are TRBV4-2 and TRBJ2-3; 12 positions agree with TRBD2. Germline loops: CDR1 LGHNA, CDR2 YNFKEQ. With 4 bases clipped from V and 5 bases from J, the junction kept 7 bases outside the gene matches. The CDR3 has 16 amino acids. CDR3 DNA: TGTGCCAGCAGCCTGGGGCTAGCGGGGGGGCAAGATACGCAGTATTTT. This gives the protein CASSLGLAGGQDTQYF.